These 8 T cell receptor beta chains were all obtained from the same sample, sequenced in a study of Ad26.COV2.S vaccination and SARS-CoV-2 variants. TCRdb keeps only in-frame clones here, not all; method: immunoSEQ multiplex PCR. This sample has about 180,000 clones; approximately 90% occur once, and the top ten carry 5% to 7%. The sequencing here drew on peripheral blood, taken after recovery from COVID-19. All receptors derive from a human donor who had recovered from COVID-19.

This clone has only a few counts. CDR3 nucleotide sequence: TGTGCCAGCAGTGAAGCGAGCGGGACCTCCTACAATGAGCAGTTCTTC. Translating it yields CASSEASGTSYNEQFF. V and J are TRBV6-1 and TRBJ2-1; 7 bases are a match to TRBD2. Germline CDR1 and CDR2: MNHNS and SASEGT. CDR3 length: 16 amino acids. V was pared by 0 bases and J by 0 bases, with 2 bases of the junction left unmatched.

The DNA of the CDR3 is TGTGCCAGCAGCCAAGGACAGCTCGGCACAGATACGCAGTATTTT. It codes for CASSQGQLGTDTQYF. This chain uses TRBV4-2 with TRBJ2-3; weak D call: TRBD1 (5 bases). This CDR3 comprises 15 residues. Trimming removed 1 base from V and 1 base from J, with 9 bases in between. Per the germline V gene, CDR1 is LGHNA and CDR2 is YNFKEQ.

The rearrangement links TRBV30 to TRBJ1-3, with 10 bases matching TRBD1. CDR3 length: 18 residues. The germline gives CDR1 GTSNPN, CDR2 SVGIG (reference sequence). Trimming took 3 bases from V and 0 from J; bases not matched to a gene: 11. The CDR3 sequence: CAWSRDRGFIYSGNTIYF. The CDR3 DNA is TGTGCCTGGAGCCGGGACAGGGGATTCATTTACTCTGGAAACACCATATATTTT.

The chain has TRBV7-9 and TRBJ2-1, with D tentatively TRBD1 or TRBD2 (5 bases each). Germline assignment: CDR1 SEHNR and CDR2 FQNEAQ (reference sequence). Trimming took off 5 bases at V and 3 bases at J, with 20 bases between the two ends. The CDR3 totals 17 residues. The CDR3 DNA reads TGTGCCAGCAGCCCCATCCTCGGGGCTTTGAACTACAATGAGCAGTTCTTC. The encoded protein is CASSPILGALNYNEQFF.

This clone was observed once. The chain couples TRBV9 to TRBJ2-3; the D is unclear. V gave up 0 bases and J gave up 0 bases, with 5 bases separating them. The germline gives CDR1 SGDLS, CDR2 YYNGEE. This CDR3 contains 14 residues. As DNA, the CDR3 is TGTGCCAGCAGCGTAGAGGGTAGCACAGATACGCAGTATTTT. Its protein product is CASSVEGSTDTQYF.

The chain employs TRBV5-1 and TRBJ1-1; D gene uncertain. The CDR3 runs to 15 residues. Trimming took 4 bases from V and 0 from J, leaving 13 bases between them. CDR1 and CDR2 from the germline V gene are SGHRS and YFSETQ. CDR3 DNA sequence: TGCGCCAGCAGCCCTCGGGAGGGCCTGAACACTGAAGCTTTCTTT. This encodes CASSPREGLNTEAFF.

This clone was seen once. The chain links TRBV5-4 to TRBJ2-3, with 7 positions matching TRBD1. The germline CDR1 and CDR2 sequences are SGHNT and YYREEE (reference sequence). The V segment lost 4 bases and the J segment 0 bases; nucleotides outside the gene matches: 8. The CDR3 is 16 residues long. The CDR3 is CASSLPTGFSTDTQYF. CDR3 nucleotides: TGTGCCAGCAGCCTCCCGACAGGGTTTAGCACAGATACGCAGTATTTT.

CDR3: CASSVATSGSTDTQYF. The DNA of the CDR3 is TGTGCCAGCAGCGTAGCTACTAGCGGGAGTACAGATACGCAGTATTTT. The rearrangement uses TRBV9 and TRBJ2-3, with TRBD2 matching 11 bases. The V gene's germline CDR1 is SGDLS and CDR2 YYNGEE. V lost 0 bases, J lost 3 bases, and 3 bases stayed unmatched. The CDR3 spans 16 residues.